This T cell receptor (beta chain) is drawn from a study of technical replicates of blood from a handful of donors. V was pared by 2 bases and J by 2 bases, with 16 bases of the junction left unmatched. This CDR3 is built from 21 residues. Germline V gives CDR1 MGHRA, CDR2 YSYEKL. Sequencing was performed with immunoSEQ multiplex PCR; in TCRdb, only in-frame clones are kept and a portion is missing. The sample carries under 85,000 clones, 94% recorded once. This clone was seen only once. The specimen was T cells isolated from PBMCs. This chain connects TRBV4-1 to TRBJ2-5; 14 bases are shared with TRBD2. The source is a human donor in good health. The CDR3 loop reads CASSQSYGTSGSSRRQETQYF. CDR3 bases: TGCGCCAGCAGCCAAAGCTACGGGACTAGCGGGAGTAGCAGAAGGCAAGAGACCCAGTACTTC.